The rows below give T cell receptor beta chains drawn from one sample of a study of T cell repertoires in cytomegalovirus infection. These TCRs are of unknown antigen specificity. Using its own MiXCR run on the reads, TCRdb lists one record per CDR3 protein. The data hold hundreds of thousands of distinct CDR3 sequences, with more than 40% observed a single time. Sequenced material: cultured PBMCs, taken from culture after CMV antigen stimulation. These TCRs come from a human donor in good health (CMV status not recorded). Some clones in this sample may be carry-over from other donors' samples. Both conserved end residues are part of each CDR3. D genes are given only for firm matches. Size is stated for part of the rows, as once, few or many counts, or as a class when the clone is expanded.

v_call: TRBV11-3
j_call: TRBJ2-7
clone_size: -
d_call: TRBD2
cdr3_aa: CASSLDGRLAGAYEQYF
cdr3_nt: TGTGCCAGCAGCTTAGATGGCCGGCTAGCGGGAGCCTACGAGCAGTACTTC

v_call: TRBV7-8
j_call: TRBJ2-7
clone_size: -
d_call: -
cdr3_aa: CASSYQGGSYEQYF
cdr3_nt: TGTGCCAGCAGCTACCAGGGGGGAAGCTACGAGCAGTACTTC

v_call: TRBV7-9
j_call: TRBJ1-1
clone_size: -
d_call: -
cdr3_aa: CASSNLRNTEAFF
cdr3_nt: TGTGCCAGCAGCAACCTTCGGAACACTGAAGCTTTCTTT

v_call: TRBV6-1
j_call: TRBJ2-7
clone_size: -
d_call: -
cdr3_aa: CASSEEVGGRWDF
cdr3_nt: TGTGCCAGCAGTGAAGAGGTGGGGGGGCGCTGGGACTTC

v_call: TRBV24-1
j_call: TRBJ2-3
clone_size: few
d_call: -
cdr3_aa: CATSVGGTDTQYF
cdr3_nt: TGTGCCACCAGTGTAGGGGGGACAGATACGCAGTATTTT

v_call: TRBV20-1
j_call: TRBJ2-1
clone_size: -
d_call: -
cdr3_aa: CSARDGRTHSYNEQFF
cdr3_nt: TGCAGTGCTAGAGATGGCCGGACTCACTCCTACAATGAGCAGTTCTTC

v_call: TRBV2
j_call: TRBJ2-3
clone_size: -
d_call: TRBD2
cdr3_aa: CASSERGTTDTQYF
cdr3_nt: TGTGCCAGCAGTGAGCGGGGGACCACAGATACGCAGTATTTT

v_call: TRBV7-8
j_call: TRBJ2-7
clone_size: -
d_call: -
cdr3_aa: CASSLGFGGAYEQYF
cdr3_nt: TGTGCCAGCAGCCTAGGGTTTGGGGGGGCGTACGAGCAGTACTTC

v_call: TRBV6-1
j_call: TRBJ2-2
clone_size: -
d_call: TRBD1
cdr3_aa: CASSQYGTGNTGELFF
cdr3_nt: TGTGCCAGCAGTCAATACGGGACAGGGAACACCGGGGAGCTGTTTTTT

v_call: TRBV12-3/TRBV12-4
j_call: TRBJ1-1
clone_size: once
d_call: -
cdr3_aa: CASSPSERTEAFF
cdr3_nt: TGTGCCAGCAGTCCCTCAGAGCGAACTGAAGCTTTCTTT

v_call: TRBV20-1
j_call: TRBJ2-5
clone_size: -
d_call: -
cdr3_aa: CSAKTQRKTQYF
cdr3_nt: TGCAGTGCCAAGACCCAGCGGAAGACCCAGTACTTC

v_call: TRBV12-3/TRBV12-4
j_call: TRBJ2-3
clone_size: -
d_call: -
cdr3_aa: CASVRGPSTDTQYF
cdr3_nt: TGTGCCAGTGTCCGCGGCCCTAGCACAGATACGCAGTATTTT

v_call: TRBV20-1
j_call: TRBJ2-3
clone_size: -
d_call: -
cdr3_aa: CSARRPGRYASTDTQYF
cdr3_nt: TGCAGTGCTCGAAGGCCCGGGCGTTATGCTAGCACAGATACGCAGTATTTT

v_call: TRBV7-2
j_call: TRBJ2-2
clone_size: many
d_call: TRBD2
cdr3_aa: CASSLVAGNTGELFF
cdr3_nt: TGTGCCAGCAGCCTGGTAGCGGGAAACACCGGGGAGCTGTTTTTT

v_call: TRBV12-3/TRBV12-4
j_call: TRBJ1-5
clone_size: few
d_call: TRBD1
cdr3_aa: CASRLDRGNQPQHF
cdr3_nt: TGTGCCAGCCGCTTAGACAGGGGAAATCAGCCCCAGCATTTT

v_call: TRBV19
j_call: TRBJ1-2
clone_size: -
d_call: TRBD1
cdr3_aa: CASSANQGAVYGYTF
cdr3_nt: TGTGCCAGTAGTGCAAACCAGGGGGCGGTCTATGGCTACACCTTC

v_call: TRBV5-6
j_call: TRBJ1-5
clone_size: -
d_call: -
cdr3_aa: CASSLAGLGVDQPQHF
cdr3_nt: TGTGCCAGCAGCTTGGCCGGGTTGGGGGTGGATCAGCCCCAGCATTTT

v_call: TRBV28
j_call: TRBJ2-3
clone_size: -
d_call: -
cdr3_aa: CASSQPPREPTDTQYF
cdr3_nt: TGTGCCAGCAGTCAGCCCCCCCGGGAGCCCACAGATACGCAGTATTTT

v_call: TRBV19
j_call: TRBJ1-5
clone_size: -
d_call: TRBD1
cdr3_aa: CASRRTGNSNQPQHF
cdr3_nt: TGTGCCAGTAGACGGACAGGGAATAGCAATCAGCCCCAGCATTTT

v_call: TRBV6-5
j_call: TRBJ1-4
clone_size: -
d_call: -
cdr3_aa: CASTGGSNEKLFF
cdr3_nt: TGTGCCAGCACGGGGGGGTCGAATGAAAAACTGTTTTTT

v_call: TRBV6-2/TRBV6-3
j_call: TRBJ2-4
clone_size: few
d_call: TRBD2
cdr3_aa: CASSYSRSSGENIQYF
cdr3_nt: TGTGCCAGCAGTTACTCCAGGTCTAGCGGAGAAAACATTCAGTACTTC

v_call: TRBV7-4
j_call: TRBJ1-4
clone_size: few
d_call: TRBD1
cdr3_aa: CASRPRGQGLEKLFF
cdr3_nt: TGTGCCAGCAGACCAAGGGGACAGGGTCTTGAAAAACTGTTTTTT

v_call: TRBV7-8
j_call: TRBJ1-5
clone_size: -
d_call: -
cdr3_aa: CASSLLSQGNQPQHF
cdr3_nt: TGTGCCAGCAGCTTGCTATCCCAGGGGAATCAGCCCCAGCATTTT

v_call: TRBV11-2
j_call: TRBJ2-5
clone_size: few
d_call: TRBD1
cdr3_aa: CASSFTDRGAETQYF
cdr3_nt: TGTGCCAGCAGCTTCACCGACAGGGGGGCGGAGACCCAGTACTTC

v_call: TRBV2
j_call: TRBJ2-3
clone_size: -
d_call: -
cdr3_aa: CASSEELGAGDTQYF
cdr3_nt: TGTGCCAGCAGTGAAGAGCTGGGGGCCGGCGATACGCAGTATTTT

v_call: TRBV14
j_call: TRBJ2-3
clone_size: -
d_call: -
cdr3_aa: CASSQDSSTDTQYF
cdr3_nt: TGTGCCAGCAGCCAAGACTCCTCTACAGATACGCAGTATTTT

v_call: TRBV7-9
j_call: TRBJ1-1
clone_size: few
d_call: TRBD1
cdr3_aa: CASSSSGTGNTEAFF
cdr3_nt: TGTGCCAGCAGCTCGTCCGGGACAGGGAACACTGAAGCTTTCTTT

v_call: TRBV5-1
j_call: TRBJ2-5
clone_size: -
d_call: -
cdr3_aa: CASSYGGTAQETQYF
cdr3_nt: TGCGCCAGCTCCTATGGGGGGACGGCCCAAGAGACCCAGTACTTC

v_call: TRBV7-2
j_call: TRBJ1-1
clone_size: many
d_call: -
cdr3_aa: CASSSDRNTEAFF
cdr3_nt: TGTGCCAGCAGCTCGGACAGGAACACTGAAGCTTTCTTT

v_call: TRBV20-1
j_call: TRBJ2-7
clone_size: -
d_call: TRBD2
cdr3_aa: CSAIPGLLSSYEQYF
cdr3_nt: TGCAGTGCCATACCGGGACTATTGAGCTCCTACGAGCAGTACTTC

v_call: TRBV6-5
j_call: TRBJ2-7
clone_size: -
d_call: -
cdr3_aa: CASSSAGTSYEQYF
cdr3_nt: TGTGCCAGCAGTTCTGCGGGTACCTCCTACGAGCAGTACTTC

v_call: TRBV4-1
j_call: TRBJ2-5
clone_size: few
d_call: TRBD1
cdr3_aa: CASSQWDRAGETQYF
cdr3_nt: TGCGCCAGCAGCCAATGGGACAGGGCAGGAGAGACCCAGTACTTC

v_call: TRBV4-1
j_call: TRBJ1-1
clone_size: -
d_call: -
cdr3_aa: CASSHNANLDRLNTEAFF
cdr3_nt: TGCGCCAGCAGCCACAACGCTAACCTGGACAGACTGAACACTGAAGCTTTCTTT

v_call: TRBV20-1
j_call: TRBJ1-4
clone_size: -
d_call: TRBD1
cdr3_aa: CSARRGTEVNEKLFF
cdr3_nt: TGCAGTGCTAGGAGGGGGACAGAAGTCAATGAAAAACTGTTTTTT

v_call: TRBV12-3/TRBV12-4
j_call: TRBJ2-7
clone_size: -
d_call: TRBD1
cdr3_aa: CASSSYRDRGWDEQYF
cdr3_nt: TGTGCCAGCAGTTCATACCGGGACAGGGGGTGGGACGAGCAGTACTTC

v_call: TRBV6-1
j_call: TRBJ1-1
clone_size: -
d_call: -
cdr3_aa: CASTSRAALRGIGAFF
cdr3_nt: TGTGCCAGCACTTCGAGGGCGGCTCTGCGGGGGATTGGAGCTTTCTTT

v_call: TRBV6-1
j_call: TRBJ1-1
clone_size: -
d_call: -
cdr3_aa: CASSEGEGGSEAFF
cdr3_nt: TGTGCCAGCAGTGAAGGGGAGGGGGGCTCAGAAGCTTTCTTT

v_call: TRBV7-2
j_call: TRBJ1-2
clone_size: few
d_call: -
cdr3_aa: CASSFLEDGYTF
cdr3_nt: TGTGCCAGCAGCTTTCTAGAGGATGGCTACACCTTC

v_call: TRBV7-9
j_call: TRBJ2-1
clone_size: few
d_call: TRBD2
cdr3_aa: CASSFALAGTSNNEQFF
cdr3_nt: TGTGCCAGCAGCTTCGCTCTAGCGGGGACTTCTAACAATGAGCAGTTCTTC

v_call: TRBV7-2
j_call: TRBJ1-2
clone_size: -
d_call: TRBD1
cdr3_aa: CASSAGQDYGYTF
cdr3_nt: TGTGCCAGCAGCGCCGGACAGGACTATGGCTACACCTTC

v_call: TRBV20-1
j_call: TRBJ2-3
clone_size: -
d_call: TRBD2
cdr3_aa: CSARDLTSGGTDTQYF
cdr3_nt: TGCAGTGCTAGAGATTTGACTAGCGGGGGAACAGATACGCAGTATTTT

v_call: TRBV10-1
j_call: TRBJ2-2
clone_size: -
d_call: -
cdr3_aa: CASSDGAEPNTGELFF
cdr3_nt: TGCGCCAGCAGTGACGGGGCTGAGCCGAACACCGGGGAGCTGTTTTTT

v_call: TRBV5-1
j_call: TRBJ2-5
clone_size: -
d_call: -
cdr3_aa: CASSLDLWETQYF
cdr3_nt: TGCGCCAGCAGCTTGGATCTTTGGGAGACCCAGTACTTC

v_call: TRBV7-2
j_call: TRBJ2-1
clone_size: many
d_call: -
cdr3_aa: CASSSSGLGPAEQFF
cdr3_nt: TGTGCCAGCAGCTCGTCCGGACTCGGCCCAGCTGAGCAGTTCTTC

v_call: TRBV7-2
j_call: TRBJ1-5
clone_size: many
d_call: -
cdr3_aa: CASSRDSNQPQHF
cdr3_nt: TGTGCCAGCAGCCGCGACAGTAATCAGCCCCAGCATTTT

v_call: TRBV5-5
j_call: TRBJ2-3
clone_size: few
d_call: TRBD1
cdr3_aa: CASSSTGAPDTQYF
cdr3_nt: TGTGCCAGCAGCTCGACAGGGGCTCCAGATACGCAGTATTTT